What follows is one T cell receptor beta chain and its context. Its antigen is as yet unknown. One entry per CDR3 protein, called by TCRdb with MiXCR from the 5' RACE reads. The data hold 100,000 to 150,000 distinct CDR3 sequences, with under 15% observed a single time. These data come from a study of early T cells in non-severe SARS-CoV-2 infection. On the study more broadly: Sequencing used unsorted whole-blood bulk RNA, so chains lack pairing.

General study results and limits: Clonotype matching in VDJdb favored anti-spike CD8 responses and did not capture private and CD4 specificities.

The CDR3 totals 10 residues. V was cut by 8 bases and J by 6 bases, with 10 bases left in between. CDR1 SQVTM and CDR2 ANQGSEA come from the germline V gene. The chain recombines TRBV29-1 with TRBJ1-2; no reliable D call. Sequencing was done on a sample of whole blood. The source is an adult who was a healthcare worker with PCR-confirmed SARS-CoV-2 infection or an uninfected control (not recorded which). The CDR3 coding sequence is TGCAGCATACTTCACGATGGCTACACCTTC. It specifies CSILHDGYTF.